One sample yielded the 21 T cell receptor beta chains listed below, sequenced in a study of human CD4 T cells and Enterobacteriaceae. All CD4+ cells other than CD45RA+CCR7+CD95- naive cells were sorted as memory, over 95% pure. The table came from immunoSEQ multiplex PCR; TCRdb's copy has only in-frame clones and leaves some out. Of about 29,000 clones in the sample, approximately 82% were seen once. The sequenced material came from memory CD4+ T cells from blood. Source of these receptors: a human donor in good health.

The genes are TRBV7-2 and TRBJ2-7; no reliable D call. Trimming left V 2 bases short and J 4 bases short, with 9 bases between. The CDR3 is 13 residues long. Germline loops: CDR1 SGHTA, CDR2 FQGNSA. The CDR3 DNA reads as TGTGCCAGCAGCTTATCCACCACTTACGAGCAGTACTTC. Translation: CASSLSTTYEQYF.

The genes are TRBV5-1 and TRBJ2-4, with 7 bases fitting TRBD1. The CDR3 spans 12 residues. Germline trimming cut 9 bases from V and 3 bases from J; bases unmatched to any gene: 3. CDR1 SGHRS and CDR2 YFSETQ come from the germline V gene. DNA for the CDR3: TGCGCCAAACAGGGGTTCAAAAACATTCAGTACTTC. Translation: CAKQGFKNIQYF.

This clone was detected once. The J gene is TRBJ1-3, the V gene TRBV15; D uncertain. The CDR3 spans 14 residues. The ends were cut back, 9 bases at V and 0 bases at J, with 12 bases in the middle. CDR1 LNHNV and CDR2 YYDKDF come from the germline V gene (reference sequence). CDR3 bases: TGTGCCACGGCCAGAGGCGACTCTGGAAACACCATATATTTT. It specifies CATARGDSGNTIYF.

The genes are TRBV4-2 and TRBJ1-4; 7 bases map to TRBD1. Looked up from germline, CDR1 is LGHNA and CDR2 is YNFKEQ. The junction had 6 bases not matched to a gene; V was cut back by 1 base and J by 7 bases. This CDR3 is built from 15 residues. CDR3 coding DNA: TGTGCCAGCAGCCAAGGGGACAGAGGAGGTGAAAAACTGTTTTTT. Its protein product is CASSQGDRGGEKLFF.

V usage is TRBV9 and J usage is TRBJ1-1, with 12 bases matching TRBD1. Germline CDR1 is SGDLS and CDR2 is YYNGEE. Losses at the gene ends were 3 bases for V and 1 base for J; bases not matched to a gene: 7. The CDR3 is 17 residues long. CDR3 sequence reads: CASSAGTGGAQNTEAFF. CDR3 DNA: TGTGCCAGCAGCGCCGGGACAGGGGGCGCCCAGAACACTGAAGCTTTCTTT. The variable domain in full, with the rest retrieved from reference TRBV9 and TRBJ1-1, is DSGVTQTPKHLITATGQRVTLRCSPRSGDLSVYWYQQSLDQGLQFLIQYYNGEERAKGNILERFSAQQFPDLHSELNLSSLELGDSALYFCASSAGTGGAQNTEAFFGQGTRLTVV.

The gene calls are TRBV7-2 and TRBJ2-5; D is ambiguous. V was cut by 4 bases and J by 5 bases, with 17 bases left in between. Germline assignment: CDR1 SGHTA and CDR2 FQGNSA. The CDR3 is 15 amino acids. The CDR3 loop is CASSSNSPLIETQYF. In DNA, the CDR3 is TGTGCCAGCAGCTCAAATAGCCCTTTGATCGAGACCCAGTACTTC.

CDR3 sequence: CASQQGEGEAFF. The CDR3 DNA reads TGTGCCAGCCAACAGGGTGAAGGCGAAGCTTTCTTT. J is TRBJ1-1 and V is TRBV18, with D tentatively TRBD1 (6 bases). Between the trimmed V and J ends, which lost 8 bases and 8 bases, there was a span of 15 bases. This CDR3 contains 12 residues. Germline-derived CDR1 and CDR2 are KGHSH and LQKENI.

This clone appeared a few times. J is TRBJ1-5 and V is TRBV9; D perhaps matches TRBD1 (5 bases). The germline V and J ends were trimmed by 2 bases and 4 bases, with 13 bases remaining between them. Germline CDR1 reads SGDLS; CDR2 reads YYNGEE. The CDR3 runs 15 residues. The CDR3 spells CASSVGGDPNQPQHF. Here the CDR3 DNA reads TGTGCCAGCAGCGTCGGGGGGGACCCTAATCAGCCCCAGCATTTT.

The CDR3 nucleotides read TGTGCCAGCAGCTCAGGGCACCAGGGGGATGAGCAGTTCTTC. This encodes CASSSGHQGDEQFF. The V and J genes are TRBV7-3 and TRBJ2-1; TRBD1 agrees at 7 bases. CDR3 length equals 14 residues. V dropped 4 bases and J dropped 8; count of bases not matched to a gene: 8. The germline gives CDR1 SGHTA, CDR2 FQGTGA.

This sequence joins TRBV11-3 and TRBJ2-1; D perhaps matches TRBD1 (6 bases). The CDR3 extends over 15 amino acids. Looked up from germline, CDR1 is SGHNT and CDR2 is YENEEA. Between the trimmed V and J ends, which lost 0 bases and 9 bases, there was a span of 15 bases. CDR3 amino acids: CASSLDGTAGAEQFF. The CDR3 DNA sequence: TGTGCCAGCAGCTTAGATGGGACGGCAGGGGCTGAGCAGTTCTTC.

This sequence joins TRBV5-1 and TRBJ2-7, with TRBD2 matching 13 bases. CDR3 length: 17 amino acids. CDR1 SGHRS and CDR2 YFSETQ come from the germline V gene. The V gene end was trimmed by 3 bases and the J gene end by 6 bases; junction bases not matched to a gene: 12. CDR3 in amino acids: CASSSPERTSGSREQYF. CDR3 DNA sequence: TGCGCCAGCAGCTCCCCCGAACGGACTAGCGGGAGCCGCGAGCAGTACTTC. The whole variable domain, remainder taken from reference TRBV5-1 and TRBJ2-7, is KAGVTQTPRYLIKTRGQQVTLSCSPISGHRSVSWYQQTPGQGLQFLFEYFSETQRNKGNFPGRFSGRQFSNSRSEMNVSTLELGDSALYLCASSSPERTSGSREQYFGPGTRLTVT.

This clone was observed once. The chain couples TRBV18 to TRBJ1-1; no firm D call. This CDR3 has 13 amino acids. CDR1 KGHSH and CDR2 LQKENI come from the germline V gene. Deletions cut 2 bases from V and 11 bases from J, with 15 bases between. The CDR3 DNA sequence: TGTGCCAGCTCACCAGTAGAAGGTCGGGATGCTTTCTTT. It translates to CASSPVEGRDAFF.

This clone was detected once. V and J are TRBV28 and TRBJ1-1; D is uncertain. V was clipped by 6 bases and J by 5 bases, with 13 bases between them. Germline CDR1 is MDHEN and CDR2 is SYDVKM. This CDR3 is built from 13 residues. The CDR3 loop reads CASRGQLETEAFF. The CDR3 DNA reads TGTGCCAGCAGAGGGCAGTTAGAAACTGAAGCTTTCTTT.

The chain recombines TRBV5-4 with TRBJ2-3, with 7 nucleotides matching TRBD1. The junction had 7 bases not matched to a gene; V was cut back by 4 bases and J by 2 bases. The CDR3 loop spans 15 amino acids. The germline V gene has CDR1 SGHNT and CDR2 YYREEE (reference sequence). CDR3 residues: CASSPRDRTTDTQYF. The DNA for the CDR3 is TGTGCCAGCAGCCCACGGGACAGAACCACAGATACGCAGTATTTT.

The chain is built from TRBV28 and TRBJ2-4; D is unclear. The CDR3 has 14 amino acids. CDR1 is MDHEN and CDR2 is SYDVKM in the germline V gene. The V end lost 3 bases, the J end lost 0 bases, and 6 bases lay between the germline ends. CDR3 DNA: TGTGCCAGCAGTTTTTTGGTAGCCAAAAACATTCAGTACTTC. Its protein product is CASSFLVAKNIQYF.

The chain has TRBV30 and TRBJ1-1, with 10 positions matching TRBD1. In germline, CDR1 is GTSNPN, CDR2 SVGIG (reference sequence). V gave up 1 base and J gave up 4 bases; unmatched junction bases: 0. This CDR3 has 13 residues. The CDR3 DNA reads as TGTGCCTGGAGTGGGGACAGGGGCACTGAAGCTTTCTTT. It encodes CAWSGDRGTEAFF.

The rearrangement joins TRBV7-3 to TRBJ2-3; D gene ambiguous. Germline loops: CDR1 SGHTA, CDR2 FQGTGA. V lost 1 base and J lost 4, with 3 bases in between. This CDR3 contains 12 residues. The CDR3 region is CASSLNADTQYF. For the CDR3, the DNA is TGTGCCAGCAGCTTAAACGCAGATACGCAGTATTTT.

This rearrangement joins TRBV6-5 to TRBJ1-1, with D tentatively TRBD1 (5 bases). There are 13 residues in the CDR3. V lost 2 bases, J lost 3 bases, and 7 bases lay in between. Germline CDR1 is MNHEY and CDR2 is SVGAGI. The DNA for the CDR3 is TGTGCCAGCAGTTACCAAGGGGACACTGAAGCTTTCTTT. It translates to CASSYQGDTEAFF.

The chain combines TRBV7-7 with TRBJ2-2; 12 bases fit TRBD2. Germline V CDR1 and CDR2: SSHAT, FNYEAQ (reference sequence). The V and J ends lost 5 bases and 5 bases, in that order; junction bases with no gene match: 3. The CDR3 has 15 residues. CDR3 coding DNA: TGTGCCAGCAGCCCACTAGCGGGAGGAACCGGGGAGCTGTTTTTT. Translating it yields CASSPLAGGTGELFF.

CDR3 amino acids: CASSLTPRNTEAFF. As DNA, the CDR3 is TGTGCCAGCAGCTTAACGCCCCGCAACACTGAAGCTTTCTTT. The rearrangement links TRBV7-3 to TRBJ1-1; no clear D gene. V was clipped by 0 bases and J by 2 bases, with 7 bases between them. From germline, CDR1 is SGHTA and CDR2 FQGTGA. This CDR3 has 14 residues.

The chain combines TRBV30 with TRBJ2-7; 8 bases map to TRBD1. CDR1 is GTSNPN and CDR2 is SVGIG in the germline V gene (reference sequence). J lost 4 bases, V lost 0 bases, and 8 bases had no gene match. This CDR3 comprises 15 residues. The chain's CDR3 is CAWSVVDRGLYEQYF. For the CDR3, the DNA is TGTGCCTGGAGTGTCGTCGACAGGGGACTTTACGAGCAGTACTTC.